This entry is about one T cell receptor (beta chain). Germline-derived CDR1 and CDR2 are MNHEY and SVGAGI. Trimming left V 5 bases short and J 5 bases short, with 18 bases between. The CDR3 consists of 15 residues. The data were obtained in a study of blood T cell repertoires in COVID-19. About the study: Samples of COVID-19 (acute and convalescent) were obtained from the United States, Italy and Spain.

This table comes from immunoSEQ multiplex PCR, and its TCRdb copy is limited to in-frame clones, with some not included. Of 15,000 to 20,000 clones listed, 65% to 90% are singletons. This rearrangement joins TRBV6-5 to TRBJ1-2; no firm D call. The sequenced sample consisted of peripheral blood. This clonotype was sampled from an elderly man with acute or convalescent COVID-19. Here the CDR3 reads CASSSPKLTEYGYTF. The CDR3, as DNA: TGTGCCAGCAGTAGCCCTAAACTCACAGAGTATGGCTACACCTTC.